This entry lists 7 T cell receptor beta chains sequenced from one sample in a study of blood T cell repertoires in COVID-19. Sequencing used immunoSEQ multiplex PCR; TCRdb keeps in-frame clones, though not all of them. The sample yields 240,000 or so clones, about 89% seen once. The sequencing sample was made of PBMCs or T cells enriched from blood (not recorded which). The receptors derive from a man between 35 and 55 years old who had recovered from COVID-19.

The chain employs TRBV27 and TRBJ2-1; 8 bases line up with TRBD1. The trim removed 2 bases at V and 6 bases at J, leaving 6 bases unmatched. The CDR3 loop spans 15 amino acids. Looked up from germline, CDR1 is MNHEY and CDR2 is SMNVEV (reference sequence). The CDR3 region is CASSLSRTGINEQFF. CDR3 nucleotide sequence: TGTGCCAGCAGTTTAAGTCGGACAGGGATCAATGAGCAGTTCTTC.

This clone was counted once. The V call is TRBV7-3, the J call TRBJ2-1; D gene ambiguous. The V gene lost 5 bases and the J gene lost 5 bases, with 10 bases spanning the gap. Germline CDR1 SGHTA, CDR2 FQGTGA. The CDR3 sequence is 13 residues long. The CDR3 DNA follows: TGTGCCAGCAGCCATGAGAGTGACAATGAGCAGTTCTTC. Translated: CASSHESDNEQFF.

V and J are TRBV29-1 and TRBJ2-3, with D hard to call. Trimming left V 8 bases short and J 2 bases short, with 14 bases between. The CDR3 consists of 13 residues. Germline CDR1 and CDR2: SQVTM and ANQGSEA. The chain's CDR3 is CSTRAPLTDTQYF. CDR3 nucleotide sequence: TGCAGCACCCGAGCCCCGCTCACAGATACGCAGTATTTT.

The chain recombines TRBV5-6 with TRBJ1-1; TRBD1 aligns across 7 bases. Germline V gene lookup returns CDR1 SGHDT and CDR2 YYEEEE. The CDR3 extends over 14 amino acids. With 5 bases clipped from V and 0 bases from J, the junction kept 4 bases outside the gene matches. CDR3 sequence reads: CASRLTGMNTEAFF. The DNA for the CDR3 is TGTGCCAGCAGGCTGACAGGGATGAACACTGAAGCTTTCTTT. Full variable domain (missing parts from reference TRBV5-6 and TRBJ1-1): DAGVTQSPTHLIKTRGQQVTLRCSPKSGHDTVSWYQQALGQGPQFIFQYYEEEERQRGNFPDRFSGHQFPNYSSELNVNALLLGDSALYLCASRLTGMNTEAFFGQGTRLTVV.

The CDR3, as DNA: TGTGCCAGCAGTGATATCTCCGCGTCTCGTGAGCAGTTCTTC. Protein sequence: CASSDISASREQFF. The V and J genes are TRBV2 and TRBJ2-1; no clear D. V was shortened by 3 bases and J by 9 bases, with 15 bases between the two germline ends. Germline assignment: CDR1 SNHLY and CDR2 FYNNEI. The CDR3 has 14 residues.

This clone has just a few counts. The rearrangement links TRBV11-1 to TRBJ2-7; 11 positions agree with TRBD1. CDR3 size: 15 residues. CDR1 is SGHAT and CDR2 is FQDESV in the germline V gene (reference sequence). With V trimmed by 5 bases and J by 4 bases, 7 bases remained unmatched. CDR3 DNA sequence: TGTGCCAGCAGCCCACGGGACAGGGGGGGATACGAGCAGTACTTC. Amino acid sequence: CASSPRDRGGYEQYF.

The genes are TRBV19 and TRBJ2-1; TRBD1 aligns across 9 bases. The CDR3 is 15 residues long. Germline CDR1 reads LNHDA; CDR2 reads SQIVND (reference sequence). With V trimmed by 3 bases and J by 7 bases, 7 bases remained unmatched. CDR3 DNA: TGTGCCAGTAGTATCATACAGGGGGCTCGAAATGAGCAGTTCTTC. It specifies CASSIIQGARNEQFF.